The clone carrying this TCR beta chain has at least ten counts. TCR beta VDJ and CDR3 profiling used genomic DNA as template. From the reads, TCRdb called clonotypes with MiXCR, one entry per CDR3 protein. Of more than 250,000 distinct CDR3 sequences listed, 50% to 70% were seen once; the top ten hold under 8.5%. The germline V gene has CDR1 MNHNY and CDR2 SVGAGI (reference sequence). The CDR3 spans 12 residues. V was shortened by 7 bases and J by 6 bases, with 9 bases between the two germline ends. The sample comes from a study of CD8+CD57+ T cells in acquired aplastic anemia. Background on the study: Sorted CD4+ and CD8+ cells gave an average of around 3.1 ug of DNA.

This TCR came from a human donor with severe aplastic anemia or a healthy control (not recorded which). The sequenced sample consisted of sorted CD4+, CD8+, or CD8+CD57+ T cells (not recorded which) from PBMCs. V and J are TRBV6-6 and TRBJ2-2, with D unresolved. DNA for the CDR3: TGTGCCAGCACTCCGGCGGCCGGGGAGCTGTTTTTT. It is translated as CASTPAAGELFF.